The rows below give T cell receptor beta chains drawn from one sample of a study of T cell repertoires in ileal Crohn's disease. Measured with immunoSEQ multiplex PCR; TCRdb has only the in-frame clones, and not every one. The sample has roughly 62,000 clones, around 90% seen once; the top ten hold around 2.1%. The sequencing input was ileal tissue. The receptors were gathered from an adult with Crohn's disease. The CDR3 runs from the conserved cysteine through the conserved F or W. Size values are once, few and many counts, or a class for expanded clones, and some rows have none.

j_gene | v_gene | abundance | CDR3aa
TRBJ1-2 | TRBV6-5 | - | CARSGDYGYTF
TRBJ2-3 | TRBV10-3 | - | CAISTEEENTQYF
TRBJ1-3 | TRBV5-1 | - | CASSRGQGLSTIYF
TRBJ1-5 | TRBV19 | - | CASSFPGHQPQHF
TRBJ1-2 | TRBV5-6 | - | CASSLGVNRRDYGYTF
TRBJ1-4 | TRBV5-1 | - | CASSLEAEKLFF
TRBJ1-3 | TRBV10-3 | few | CAISKQGSGNTIYF
TRBJ2-3 | TRBV7-8 | - | CASSLPRGAGGNTQYF
TRBJ1-3 | TRBV6-1 | - | CASSEGTPRTGNTIYF
TRBJ2-7 | TRBV4-1 | - | CASSQERDRGHEQYF
TRBJ1-1 | TRBV5-6 | - | CASSLVLRGEAFF
TRBJ2-7 | TRBV29-1 | few | CSARTLGGYEQYF
TRBJ2-5 | TRBV5-1 | - | CASRPGQGETQYF
- | TRBV30 | - | CAWSPPGQAYEQYF